This TCR beta chain was sequenced in a study of graft-versus-host responses after intestinal transplantation. The wider study: Transplant recipients had multivisceral, liver-intestinal, or isolated intestinal grafts. Recipients were all induced with anti-thymocyte globulin, then given tacrolimus and steroids for 2 to 3 years.

Repertoires were generated with immunoSEQ multiplex PCR, while TCRdb's copy carries only in-frame clones and drops some. This table has more than 80,000 clones, roughly four fifths appearing once. This clone has only one observation. Its matching antigen is unknown. Trimming removed 2 bases at V and 2 bases at J, with 16 bases between. The CDR3 has 16 amino acids. Germline V gene sequence: CDR1 SNHLY, CDR2 FYNNEI. Regarding the study as a whole: Detection of GvH clones occurred in recipient marrow, and some had their first appearance in ileum or blood. HvG clone declines early post-transplant were associated with peak circulating GvH levels.

This sequence joins TRBV2 and TRBJ2-7, with D possibly being TRBD2 (5 bases). Material: unstimulated CD8+ T cells sorted from spleen or lymph node cells, obtained before intestinal transplant. The sequence was collected from a human donor who received an intestinal transplant. The CDR3 is CASSESRDPVAYEQYF. The CDR3 DNA sequence: TGTGCCAGCAGTGAAAGTCGGGATCCTGTAGCCTACGAGCAGTACTTC.